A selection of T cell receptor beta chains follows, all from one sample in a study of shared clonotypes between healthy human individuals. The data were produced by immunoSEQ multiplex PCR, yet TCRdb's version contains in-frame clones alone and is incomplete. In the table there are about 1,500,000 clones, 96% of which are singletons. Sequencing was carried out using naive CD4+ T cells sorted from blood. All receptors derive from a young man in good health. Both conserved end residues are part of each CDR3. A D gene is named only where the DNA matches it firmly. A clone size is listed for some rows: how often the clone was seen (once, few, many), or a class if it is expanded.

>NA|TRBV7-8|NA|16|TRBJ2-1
CASSLTTRLLYNEQFF
TGTGCCAGCAGCCTCACTACTAGACTACTCTACAATGAGCAGTTCTTC
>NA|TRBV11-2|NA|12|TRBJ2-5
CASSLDKDRQYF
TGTGCCAGCAGCTTAGATAAGGACCGGCAGTACTTC
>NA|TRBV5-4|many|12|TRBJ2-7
CASSHTNKKQYF
TGTGCCAGCAGCCACACAAATAAGAAGCAGTACTTC
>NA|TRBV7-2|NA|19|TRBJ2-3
CASSLAPGFLARGTDTQYF
TGTGCCAGCAGCTTAGCGCCAGGGTTTCTAGCGAGAGGCACAGATACGCAGTATTTT
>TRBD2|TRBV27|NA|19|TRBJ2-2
CASSFSGTSAFANTGELFF
TGTGCCAGCAGTTTCTCCGGGACTAGCGCGTTCGCGAACACCGGGGAGCTGTTTTTT
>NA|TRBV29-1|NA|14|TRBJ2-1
CSVEPGGWDNEQFF
TGCAGCGTTGAACCTGGAGGATGGGACAATGAGCAGTTCTTC
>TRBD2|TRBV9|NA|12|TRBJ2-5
CASSRGGETQYF
TGTGCCAGCAGCCGCGGGGGGGAGACCCAGTACTTC
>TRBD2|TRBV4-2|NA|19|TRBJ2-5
CASSLGKLAGVLNQETQYF
TGTGCCAGCAGCTTGGGGAAACTAGCGGGAGTACTAAACCAAGAGACCCAGTACTTC
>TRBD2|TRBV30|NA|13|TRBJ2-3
CAWTQRGTDTQYF
TGTGCCTGGACCCAGCGGGGGACAGATACGCAGTATTTT
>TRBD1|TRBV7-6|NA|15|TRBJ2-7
CASSLRDRGTYEQYF
TGTGCCAGCAGCCTGCGGGACAGGGGTACCTACGAGCAGTACTTC
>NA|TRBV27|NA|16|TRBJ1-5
CASSPGWSREHQPQHF
TGTGCCAGCAGTCCCGGTTGGTCCAGGGAACATCAGCCCCAGCATTTT
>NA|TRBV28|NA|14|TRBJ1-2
CASSTLGGGYGYTF
TGTGCCAGCAGTACCCTGGGAGGCGGCTATGGCTACACCTTC
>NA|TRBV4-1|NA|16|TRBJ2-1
CASSQGDTALYNEQFF
TGCGCCAGCAGCCAAGGGGACACGGCCCTATACAATGAGCAGTTCTTC
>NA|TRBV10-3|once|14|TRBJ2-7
CAISDPGGHYEQYF
TGTGCCATCAGTGACCCGGGGGGCCACTACGAGCAGTACTTC
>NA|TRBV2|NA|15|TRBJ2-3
CASNQLAASTDTQYF
TGTGCCAGCAATCAACTCGCGGCTAGCACAGATACGCAGTATTTT
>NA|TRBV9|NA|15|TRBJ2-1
CASSVAPLLDNEQFF
TGTGCCAGCAGCGTAGCTCCTTTACTAGACAATGAGCAGTTCTTC
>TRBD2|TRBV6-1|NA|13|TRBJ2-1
CASTAGLINEQFF
TGTGCCAGCACAGCGGGATTAATCAATGAGCAGTTCTTC
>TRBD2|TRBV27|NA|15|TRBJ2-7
CASRVTQREAYEQYF
TGTGCCAGCAGAGTTACTCAGCGGGAGGCCTACGAGCAGTACTTC
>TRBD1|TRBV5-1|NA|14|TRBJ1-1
CASSVRDSGTEAFF
TGCGCCAGCAGCGTCCGGGACAGTGGGACTGAAGCTTTCTTT
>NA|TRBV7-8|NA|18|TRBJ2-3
CASSLGRNRAFGTDTQYF
TGTGCCAGCAGCTTAGGAAGGAACAGGGCATTCGGCACAGATACGCAGTATTTT
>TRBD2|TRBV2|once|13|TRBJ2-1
CASNDERETEQFF
TGTGCCAGCAATGACGAGCGGGAGACTGAGCAGTTCTTC
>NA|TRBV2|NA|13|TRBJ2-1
CASSAFQGGEQFF
TGTGCCAGCAGTGCTTTCCAGGGGGGTGAGCAGTTCTTC
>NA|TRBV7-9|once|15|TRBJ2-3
CASSLLAPTGDTQYF
TGTGCCAGCAGCTTATTGGCGCCTACTGGGGATACGCAGTATTTT
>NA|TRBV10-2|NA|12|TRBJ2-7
CASREVPPEQYF
TGCGCCAGCAGGGAAGTCCCACCGGAGCAGTACTTC
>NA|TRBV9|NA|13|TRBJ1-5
CASSVEGDQPQHF
TGTGCCAGCAGCGTTGAGGGGGATCAGCCCCAGCATTTT
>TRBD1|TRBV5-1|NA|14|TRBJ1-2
CASSPDRANYGYTF
TGCGCCAGCAGCCCGGACAGGGCTAACTATGGCTACACCTTC
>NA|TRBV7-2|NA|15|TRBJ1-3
CASSPNRVGGNTIYF
TGTGCCAGCAGCCCGAACAGGGTCGGTGGAAACACCATATATTTT
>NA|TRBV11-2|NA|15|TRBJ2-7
CASSQYRDQSYEQYF
TGTGCCAGCAGCCAATACAGGGACCAATCCTACGAGCAGTACTTC
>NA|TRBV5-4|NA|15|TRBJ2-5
CASSPVGVQLETQYF
TGTGCCAGCAGCCCGGTCGGGGTCCAATTGGAGACCCAGTACTTC
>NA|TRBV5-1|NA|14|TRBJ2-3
CASSLEGIADTQYF
TGCGCCAGCAGCTTGGAGGGGATCGCAGATACGCAGTATTTT
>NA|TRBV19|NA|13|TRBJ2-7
CASSIAVSYEQYF
TGTGCCAGTAGTATTGCAGTCTCCTACGAGCAGTACTTC
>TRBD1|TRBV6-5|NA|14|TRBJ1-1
CASSYDRVSTEAFF
TGTGCCAGCAGTTACGACAGGGTTAGCACTGAAGCTTTCTTT
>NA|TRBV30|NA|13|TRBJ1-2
CAGMDIRNYGYTF
TGTGCCGGAATGGACATCCGAAACTATGGCTACACCTTC
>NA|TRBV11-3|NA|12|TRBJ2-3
CASSKGSDTQYF
TGTGCCAGCAGTAAAGGGTCCGATACGCAGTATTTT
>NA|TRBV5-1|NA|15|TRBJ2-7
CASTPLETGTYEQYF
TGCGCCAGCACCCCCCTCGAAACAGGGACCTACGAGCAGTACTTC
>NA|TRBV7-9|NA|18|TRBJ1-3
CASSFSSGTPRTGNTIYF
TGTGCCAGCAGCTTCTCGTCGGGAACGCCGCGGACTGGAAACACCATATATTTT
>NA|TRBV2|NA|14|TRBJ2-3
CASTPGWLADTQYF
TGTGCCAGCACCCCAGGGTGGCTTGCCGATACGCAGTATTTT
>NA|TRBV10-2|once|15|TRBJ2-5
CASRASRGAVETQYF
TGCGCCAGCAGAGCGTCAAGGGGGGCAGTTGAGACCCAGTACTTC
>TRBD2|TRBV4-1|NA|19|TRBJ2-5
CASSQDSLAGWGQKETQYF
TGCGCCAGCAGCCAAGATAGTCTAGCGGGGTGGGGGCAAAAAGAGACCCAGTACTTC
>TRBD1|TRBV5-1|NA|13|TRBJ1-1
CASSPPGGVEAFF
TGCGCCAGCAGCCCGCCAGGGGGCGTTGAAGCTTTCTTT
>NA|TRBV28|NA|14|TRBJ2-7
CASSLSGPLDEQYF
TGTGCCAGCAGTTTAAGCGGGCCGCTGGACGAGCAGTACTTC
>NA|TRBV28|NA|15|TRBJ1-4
CASSSGTTLREKLFF
TGTGCCAGCAGTTCCGGGACCACCTTGAGGGAAAAACTGTTTTTT
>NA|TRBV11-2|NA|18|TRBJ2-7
CASSLDFVVNRSSYEQYF
TGTGCCAGCAGCTTAGATTTTGTTGTGAACAGGAGCTCCTACGAGCAGTACTTC
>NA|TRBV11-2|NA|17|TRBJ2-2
CASSLPSHRRNTGELFF
TGTGCCAGCAGCTTACCCTCCCACAGGAGAAACACCGGGGAGCTGTTTTTT
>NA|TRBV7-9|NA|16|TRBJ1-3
CASSLGFWGAGNTIYF
TGTGCCAGCAGCTTAGGTTTTTGGGGTGCTGGAAACACCATATATTTT
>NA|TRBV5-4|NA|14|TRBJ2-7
CASSLRTDPYEQYF
TGTGCCAGCAGTTTAAGGACGGATCCCTACGAGCAGTACTTC
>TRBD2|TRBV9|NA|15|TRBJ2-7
CASSVELAGDYEQYF
TGTGCCAGCAGCGTAGAGCTAGCGGGAGATTACGAGCAGTACTTC
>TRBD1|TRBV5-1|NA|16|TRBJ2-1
CASSLGTGGNYNEQFF
TGCGCCAGCAGCCTAGGGACAGGGGGTAACTACAATGAGCAGTTCTTC
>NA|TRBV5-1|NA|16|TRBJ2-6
CASSSILAAGANVLTF
TGCGCCAGCAGCTCCATACTAGCCGCTGGGGCCAACGTCCTGACTTTC
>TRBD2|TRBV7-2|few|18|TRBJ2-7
CASSFPTASGRRPYEQYF
TGTGCCAGCAGCTTCCCCACGGCTAGCGGGAGGCGTCCCTACGAGCAGTACTTC
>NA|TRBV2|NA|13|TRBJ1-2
CASRKTTVYGYTF
TGTGCCAGCAGAAAGACAACCGTCTATGGCTACACCTTC